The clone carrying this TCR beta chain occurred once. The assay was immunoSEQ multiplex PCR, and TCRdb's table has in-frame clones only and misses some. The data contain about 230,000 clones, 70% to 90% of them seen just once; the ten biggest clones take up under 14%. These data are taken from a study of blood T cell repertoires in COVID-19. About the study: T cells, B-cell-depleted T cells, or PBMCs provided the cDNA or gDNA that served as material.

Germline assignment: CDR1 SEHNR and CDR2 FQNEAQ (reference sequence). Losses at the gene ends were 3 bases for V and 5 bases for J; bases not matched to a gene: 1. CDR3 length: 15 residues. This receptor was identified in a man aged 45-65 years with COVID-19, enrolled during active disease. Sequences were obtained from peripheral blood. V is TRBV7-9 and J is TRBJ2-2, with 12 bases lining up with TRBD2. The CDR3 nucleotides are TGTGCCAGCAGCTTGACTAGCGGGAGAACCGGGGAGCTGTTTTTT. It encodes CASSLTSGRTGELFF.